These 30 T cell receptor beta chains share one sample of origin, sequenced in a study of OX40 agonist ivuxolimab in advanced cancers. The data were produced by immunoSEQ multiplex PCR, yet TCRdb's version contains in-frame clones alone and is incomplete. The data show some 35,000 clones, about nine tenths seen once. The sample here was CD4+ or CD8+ T cells sorted from blood, taken in a trial of the OX40 agonist ivuxolimab. All receptors come from an adult with an advanced solid tumor such as melanoma, head and neck, liver or kidney cancer.

This chain joins TRBV29-1 and TRBJ2-4, with TRBD1 identical over 8 bases. CDR1 and CDR2 from the germline V gene are SQVTM and ANQGSEA. The CDR3 loop spans 14 amino acids. With V trimmed by 5 bases and J by 1 base, 4 bases remained unmatched. The CDR3 DNA follows: TGCAGCGTTCCGGACAGGGAGGCCAAAAACATTCAGTACTTC. Translation gives CSVPDREAKNIQYF.

The rearrangement links TRBV6-1 to TRBJ1-5; weak D call: TRBD1 (6 bases). Trimming pared 0 bases from V and 5 bases from J, leaving 14 bases between. Germline V gives CDR1 MNHNS, CDR2 SASEGT. This CDR3 comprises 16 residues. Here the CDR3 reads CASSEALGGADQPQHF. CDR3 nucleotides: TGTGCCAGCAGTGAAGCGCTAGGGGGGGCCGATCAGCCCCAGCATTTT.

This clone appeared a few times. The rearrangement joins TRBV27 to TRBJ2-5; D might be TRBD2 (5 bases). CDR1 is MNHEY, CDR2 SMNVEV, per germline (reference sequence). This CDR3 comprises 14 residues. The V and J ends lost 3 bases and 5 bases respectively, with 13 bases between them. In DNA form, the CDR3 reads TGTGCCAGCAGTTTTCGAGGACTCGCGGAGACCCAGTACTTC. This gives the protein CASSFRGLAETQYF.

V and J are TRBV2 and TRBJ2-2; 11 bases line up with TRBD2. V lost 6 bases to trimming and J lost 4 bases; unmatched junction nucleotides: 4. CDR3 length: 15 residues. CDR1 is SNHLY, CDR2 FYNNEI, per germline. CDR3 nucleotide sequence: TGTGCCAGCAGGGCGACTAGCGGGGTCACCGGGGAGCTGTTTTTT. Amino acid sequence: CASRATSGVTGELFF.

This clone was counted a single time. The chain uses TRBV5-1 and TRBJ1-1; D is uncertain. CDR1 is SGHRS and CDR2 is YFSETQ in the germline V gene. Trimming took off 1 base at V and 9 bases at J, with 7 bases between the two ends. CDR3 length: 11 amino acids. CDR3 sequence: CASSLLGKAFF. CDR3 nucleotide sequence: TGCGCCAGCAGCTTGTTGGGAAAAGCTTTCTTT.

The chain joins TRBV6-6 to TRBJ1-1; D may be TRBD1 (6 bases). This CDR3 spans 14 amino acids. The V gene's germline CDR1 is MNHNY and CDR2 SVGAGI (reference sequence). The germline V and J ends were trimmed by 5 bases and 1 base, with 11 bases remaining between them. The CDR3 region has the DNA TGTGCCAGCAGTGTCGGACAGAGGAACACTGAAGCTTTCTTT. Protein sequence: CASSVGQRNTEAFF.

The rearrangement links TRBV7-9 to TRBJ2-1, with D perhaps TRBD1 (6 bases). The CDR3 is made up of 15 amino acids. V lost 3 bases and J lost 4, with 13 bases in between. Germline loops: CDR1 SEHNR, CDR2 FQNEAQ (reference sequence). The DNA of the CDR3 is TGTGCCAGCAGCTTGAGAAGGGGGAGTTACAATGAGCAGTTCTTC. Its translation: CASSLRRGSYNEQFF.

This clone was observed a single time. J is TRBJ2-5 and V is TRBV5-5; maybe TRBD1 (5 bases). V lost 4 bases to trimming and J lost 1 base, with 14 bases between them. The germline CDR1 and CDR2 sequences are SGHKS and YYEKEE (reference sequence). This CDR3 is built from 15 residues. The CDR3 sequence is CASSPRAAGQETQYF. The CDR3 DNA reads as TGTGCCAGCAGCCCCAGGGCCGCCGGCCAAGAGACCCAGTACTTC.

This chain connects TRBV7-2 to TRBJ2-5; tentative D call: TRBD2 (5 bases). The tail of the sequence fits TRBJ2-7 better, so the J call may be wrong. This CDR3 has 14 amino acids. CDR1 and CDR2 from the germline V gene are SGHTA and FQGNSA. The CDR3 DNA reads TGTGCCAGCAGCCCTGTAGGGAGCACCTACGAGCAGTACTTC. Encoded protein: CASSPVGSTYEQYF.

The chain recombines TRBV5-1 with TRBJ2-5, with 10 bases aligning to TRBD1. CDR1 SGHRS and CDR2 YFSETQ come from the germline V gene. J was trimmed by 2 bases and V by 3 bases; bases with no gene match: 13. This CDR3 spans 18 amino acids. CDR3 nucleotides: TGCGCCAGCAGCTCGAGGCCCGACAGGGGGCGCTATCAAGAGACCCAGTACTTC. Translation: CASSSRPDRGRYQETQYF.

The CDR3 region is CASRAGTSGGNEQFF. The CDR3 DNA is TGTGCCAGCAGGGCCGGGACTAGCGGGGGGAATGAGCAGTTCTTC. The J gene is TRBJ2-1, the V gene TRBV6-6; 15 positions agree with TRBD2. CDR3 size: 15 residues. Germline lookup yields CDR1 MNHNY and CDR2 SVGAGI (reference sequence). V lost 6 bases, J lost 7 bases, and 4 bases stayed unmatched.

The rearrangement joins TRBV7-3 to TRBJ2-3; D possibly matches TRBD1 or TRBD2 (5 bases each). The ends were cut back, 6 bases at V and 3 bases at J, with 13 bases in the middle. Germline CDR1 reads SGHTA; CDR2 reads FQGTGA. There are 14 residues in the CDR3. The CDR3 reads CASSSTGQTDTQYF. The CDR3 DNA is TGTGCCAGCAGTTCAACGGGGCAAACAGATACGCAGTATTTT.

The chain joins TRBV4-2 to TRBJ1-2; no reliable D call. The CDR3 spans 15 residues. V lost 1 base and J 3 bases, leaving 12 bases between the germline ends. Germline assignment: CDR1 LGHNA and CDR2 YNFKEQ. CDR3 sequence (DNA): TGTGCCAGCAGCCAAGCCGCGCTTGGCTACTATGGCTACACCTTC. Amino acids: CASSQAALGYYGYTF.

V usage is TRBV11-3 and J usage is TRBJ2-1; D gene unclear. Germline V lookup: CDR1 SGHNT, CDR2 YENEEA. Trimming removed 0 bases at V and 10 bases at J, with 19 bases between. This CDR3 is 16 amino acids long. Here the CDR3 reads CASSLEVGVGSWEQFF. The CDR3 nucleotides read TGTGCCAGCAGCTTAGAGGTTGGGGTTGGGTCATGGGAGCAGTTCTTC. Looking up the rest from reference TRBV11-3 and TRBJ2-1 gives the full variable domain: EAGVVQSPRYKIIEKKQPVAFWCNPISGHNTLYWYLQNLGQGPELLIRYENEEAVDDSQLPKDRFSAERLKGVDSTLKIQPAELGDSAVYLCASSLEVGVGSWEQFFGPGTRLTVL.

The chain combines TRBV7-6 with TRBJ2-3; TRBD2 might be the D (7 bases). V lost 1 base and J lost 2, with 13 bases in between. Germline CDR1 SGHVS, CDR2 FNYEAQ. The CDR3 contains 16 residues. In DNA, the CDR3 is TGTGCCAGCAGCTTAGGGCGGGGGCCCCCCACAGATACGCAGTATTTT. Residues: CASSLGRGPPTDTQYF. The full variable domain, completed using reference TRBV7-6 and TRBJ2-3, is GAGVSQSPRYKVTKRGQDVALRCDPISGHVSLYWYRQALGQGPEFLTYFNYEAQQDKSGLPNDRFSAERPEGSISTLTIQRTEQRDSAMYRCASSLGRGPPTDTQYFGPGTRLTVL.

V is TRBV19 and J is TRBJ2-7; 10 bases line up with TRBD1. This CDR3 spans 13 amino acids. The J segment lost 6 bases and the V segment lost 5 bases, leaving 4 bases of the junction unmatched. Germline V lookup: CDR1 LNHDA, CDR2 SQIVND (reference sequence). CDR3 in DNA: TGTGCCAGTAGTGCCCGGGACAGGGGCGAGCAGTACTTC. It encodes CASSARDRGEQYF.

Written as DNA, the CDR3 is TGCGCCAGCAGCCTCGAAGGGACACCACATCAGCCCCAGCATTTT. Translation gives CASSLEGTPHQPQHF. The chain couples TRBV4-1 to TRBJ1-5, with D possibly matching TRBD1 (6 bases). The CDR3 has 15 amino acids. Germline V lookup: CDR1 MGHRA, CDR2 YSYEKL. The V gene lost 4 bases and the J gene lost 5 bases, with 15 bases spanning the gap.

The rearrangement links TRBV7-2 to TRBJ2-5, with D uncertain. CDR3 length: 11 amino acids. Trimming cost V 2 bases and J 5 bases, with 3 bases left between them. From germline, CDR1 is SGHTA and CDR2 FQGNSA. CDR3 sequence reads: CASSLLETQYF. DNA of the CDR3: TGTGCCAGCAGCTTACTCGAGACCCAGTACTTC.

This clone was recorded only once. The V gene is TRBV2, the J gene TRBJ1-4; 11 positions agree with TRBD1. The CDR3 extends over 16 amino acids. V lost 8 bases and J lost 0; bases outside the gene matches: 5. Germline CDR1 is SNHLY and CDR2 is FYNNEI. The CDR3 here is CASGPDRGPTNEKLFF. The DNA of the CDR3 is TGTGCCAGCGGCCCGGACAGGGGGCCAACTAATGAAAAACTGTTTTTT.

This clone was detected once. V usage is TRBV18 and J usage is TRBJ2-3; D remains unclear. V was clipped by 2 bases and J by 0 bases, with 6 bases between them. Germline V gene sequence: CDR1 KGHSH, CDR2 LQKENI. This CDR3 has 14 residues. The CDR3 spells CASSPGRSTDTQYF. The CDR3 nucleotides are TGTGCCAGCTCACCAGGGCGTAGCACAGATACGCAGTATTTT.

The chain has TRBV21-1 and TRBJ2-3; the tabulated D call, TRBD1, remains unverified against the DNA. TRBV21-1 is a pseudogene segment. This CDR3 region has 15 residues. The CDR3 loop reads CASSMGQGDTDTQYF. For the CDR3, the DNA is TGTGCCAGCAGCATGGGACAGGGGGACACAGATACGCAGTATTTT.

V is TRBV6-6 and J is TRBJ1-2, with 7 bases lining up with TRBD1. Trimming took 6 bases from V and 5 from J; bases not matched to a gene: 9. CDR3 length: 14 amino acids. Per the germline V gene, CDR1 is MNHNY and CDR2 is SVGAGI (reference sequence). The CDR3 spells CASRDRDRKYGYTF. CDR3 DNA: TGTGCCAGCAGGGACCGGGACAGAAAATATGGCTACACCTTC.

The rearrangement joins TRBV14 to TRBJ2-2, with D possibly TRBD1 on 6 matching bases. The CDR3 sequence is 17 residues long. CDR1 is SGHDN and CDR2 is FVKESK in the germline V gene. Trimming removed 1 base at V and 4 bases at J, with 16 bases between. DNA of the CDR3: TGTGCCAGCAGCCAAGCCGGACAGTTCTCGGGCACCGGGGAGCTGTTTTTT. It specifies CASSQAGQFSGTGELFF.

The chain combines TRBV19 with TRBJ2-7, with D perhaps TRBD1 (5 bases). Germline V gives CDR1 LNHDA, CDR2 SQIVND (reference sequence). The CDR3 length is 14 residues. V gave up 6 bases and J gave up 6 bases, with 18 bases separating them. CDR3 amino acids: CASRVGVCCSEQYF. The CDR3 DNA reads TGTGCCAGTAGGGTAGGGGTATGTTGTAGCGAGCAGTACTTC. The full variable domain, in which reference TRBV19 and TRBJ2-7 provide the parts outside the CDR3, is DGGITQSPKYLFRKEGQNVTLSCEQNLNHDAMYWYRQDPGQGLRLIYYSQIVNDFQKGDIAEGYSVSREKKESFPLTVTSAQKNPTAFYLCASRVGVCCSEQYFGPGTRLTVT.

This chain connects TRBV5-1 to TRBJ1-4, with D tentatively TRBD1 (5 bases). Trimming left V 5 bases short and J 6 bases short, with 14 bases between. This CDR3 spans 14 amino acids. The germline V gene encodes CDR1 SGHRS and CDR2 YFSETQ. For the CDR3, the DNA is TGCGCCAGCAGTTTTTGGGGGGGTGATGAAAAACTGTTTTTT. It translates to CASSFWGGDEKLFF.

J is TRBJ2-7 and V is TRBV23-1; 10 positions agree with TRBD1. TRBV23-1 has ORF status, its function being uncertain. The CDR3 is 15 amino acids. V shed 6 bases, J shed 6 bases, and the junction held 11 bases outside the gene matches. The CDR3 sequence: CASRHGTGAGGEQYF. Written as DNA, the CDR3 is TGCGCCAGCAGGCATGGGACAGGGGCAGGGGGCGAGCAGTACTTC.

The chain recombines TRBV2 with TRBJ2-1; D gene ambiguous. Between the trimmed V and J ends, which lost 2 bases and 8 bases, there was a span of 13 bases. The CDR3 is 14 residues long. Germline V lookup: CDR1 SNHLY, CDR2 FYNNEI. CDR3 DNA: TGTGCCAGCAGTGAACTTTGGGGTGGCGATGAGCAGTTCTTC. It specifies CASSELWGGDEQFF. Using reference TRBV2 and TRBJ2-1 for the parts outside the CDR3, the full variable domain is EPEVTQTPSHQVTQMGQEVILRCVPISNHLYFYWYRQILGQKVEFLVSFYNNEISEKSEIFDDQFSVERPDGSNFTLKIRSTKLEDSAMYFCASSELWGGDEQFFGPGTRLTVL.

The V call is TRBV5-4, the J call TRBJ2-1, with 8 positions matching TRBD2. Per germline, CDR1 SGHNT and CDR2 YYREEE (reference sequence). Trimming took 9 bases from V and 0 from J; bases not matched to a gene: 11. CDR3 length: 16 residues. The chain's CDR3 is CATSSGRAFSYNEQFF. CDR3 in DNA: TGTGCCACCTCTTCCGGGAGGGCCTTCTCCTACAATGAGCAGTTCTTC.

The chain couples TRBV29-1 to TRBJ2-2; the D gene is possibly TRBD2 (5 bases). The CDR3 consists of 13 residues. From germline, CDR1 is SQVTM and CDR2 ANQGSEA. V was pared by 7 bases and J by 4 bases, with 13 bases between. This chain's CDR3 is CSGEGTFTGELFF. The CDR3 nucleotides are TGCAGCGGAGAGGGAACGTTCACCGGGGAGCTGTTTTTT.

This chain joins TRBV7-9 and TRBJ1-4, with 8 bases identical to TRBD1. This CDR3 spans 17 amino acids. Trimming at V came to 3 bases and at J to 4 bases, leaving 10 bases not matched to a gene. Germline lookup yields CDR1 SEHNR and CDR2 FQNEAQ (reference sequence). The CDR3 sequence: CASSFAGGRGGNEKLFF. The CDR3 DNA is TGTGCCAGCAGCTTCGCAGGGGGCCGGGGAGGTAATGAAAAACTGTTTTTT.